A selection of T cell receptor beta chains follows, all from one sample in a study of Ad26.COV2.S vaccination and SARS-CoV-2 variants. Profiling relied on immunoSEQ multiplex PCR, and the TCRdb table lists in-frame clones only, not all of them. The table lists about 410,000 clones, 80% to 90% of them singletons. Sequencing used peripheral blood, obtained in a trial of Ad26.COV2.S vaccine versus placebo. All receptors derive from a person between 18 and 59 years old who received the Ad26.COV2.S COVID-19 vaccine or a placebo. CDR3s include the opening cysteine and the closing phenylalanine or tryptophan. Fields, in order: CDR3 protein, CDR3 DNA, V gene, clone size, D gene, J gene. D genes are given only for firm matches. Clone size, where shown, is once, few, many, or a class for clones that have expanded.

CDR3 protein: CASSVEVRGGYNEQFF
CDR3 DNA: TGTGCCAGCAGCGTAGAGGTGCGGGGGGGCTACAATGAGCAGTTCTTC
V gene: TRBV9
clone size: .
D gene: TRBD2
J gene: TRBJ2-1

CDR3 protein: CASSQGPLGNYGYTF
CDR3 DNA: TGCGCCAGCAGCCAAGGACCCCTAGGGAACTATGGCTACACCTTC
V gene: TRBV4-1
clone size: .
D gene: .
J gene: TRBJ1-2

CDR3 protein: CASSPLRDSRGDGYTF
CDR3 DNA: TGCGCCAGCAGCCCTCTAAGGGACTCTAGAGGGGATGGCTACACCTTC
V gene: TRBV4-1
clone size: .
D gene: .
J gene: TRBJ1-2

CDR3 protein: CASTPWRTEAFF
CDR3 DNA: TGTGCCAGCACTCCTTGGAGGACTGAAGCTTTCTTT
V gene: TRBV12-3/TRBV12-4
clone size: .
D gene: .
J gene: TRBJ1-1

CDR3 protein: CASSYSGRHYEQYF
CDR3 DNA: TGTGCCAGCAGTTACTCGGGGCGGCACTACGAGCAGTACTTC
V gene: TRBV6-5
clone size: .
D gene: .
J gene: TRBJ2-7

CDR3 protein: CASSLASQTYEQYF
CDR3 DNA: TGTGCCAGCAGCTTAGCATCGCAGACCTACGAGCAGTACTTC
V gene: TRBV7-2
clone size: .
D gene: .
J gene: TRBJ2-7

CDR3 protein: CATSREPDADRSPEQYF
CDR3 DNA: TGTGCCACCAGCAGAGAACCGGACGCGGACAGGTCGCCTGAGCAGTACTTC
V gene: TRBV15
clone size: .
D gene: TRBD1
J gene: TRBJ2-7

CDR3 protein: CASSGGTFGEQYF
CDR3 DNA: TGTGCCAGCAGTGGGGGGACATTCGGCGAGCAGTACTTC
V gene: TRBV7-9
clone size: .
D gene: .
J gene: TRBJ2-7

CDR3 protein: CASSATGGVSNQPQHF
CDR3 DNA: TGCGCCAGCAGTGCGACGGGTGGTGTTAGCAATCAGCCCCAGCATTTT
V gene: TRBV10-2
clone size: .
D gene: .
J gene: TRBJ1-5

CDR3 protein: CASSLGLRDGYTF
CDR3 DNA: TGCGCCAGCAGCTTGGGTCTAAGGGATGGCTACACCTTC
V gene: TRBV5-1
clone size: .
D gene: .
J gene: TRBJ1-2

CDR3 protein: CASSNGGYQDNSPLHF
CDR3 DNA: TGTGCCAGTAGTAACGGGGGTTATCAGGATAATTCACCCCTCCACTTT
V gene: TRBV19
clone size: .
D gene: .
J gene: TRBJ1-6

CDR3 protein: CASSTTGAGNTIYF
CDR3 DNA: TGTGCCAGCAGCACAACAGGGGCTGGAAACACCATATATTTT
V gene: TRBV9
clone size: .
D gene: TRBD1
J gene: TRBJ1-3

CDR3 protein: CASNGDPVTYEQYF
CDR3 DNA: TGTGCCAGCAATGGGGATCCCGTGACCTACGAGCAGTACTTC
V gene: TRBV2
clone size: .
D gene: .
J gene: TRBJ2-7

CDR3 protein: CATSDPALRAGGTDTQYF
CDR3 DNA: TGTGCCACCAGTGATCCGGCCCTCCGAGCGGGGGGCACAGATACGCAGTATTTT
V gene: TRBV24-1
clone size: .
D gene: TRBD2
J gene: TRBJ2-3

CDR3 protein: CSGRRGEQFF
CDR3 DNA: TGCAGCGGACGAAGAGGTGAGCAGTTCTTC
V gene: TRBV29-1
clone size: .
D gene: .
J gene: TRBJ2-1

CDR3 protein: CASSRRTRGTYEQYF
CDR3 DNA: TGCGCCAGCAGCCGGCGGACTAGGGGGACCTACGAGCAGTACTTC
V gene: TRBV5-1
clone size: few
D gene: .
J gene: TRBJ2-7

CDR3 protein: CASTQSLRTNSPLHF
CDR3 DNA: TGTGCCAGCACCCAAAGTCTCAGGACAAATTCACCCCTCCACTTT
V gene: TRBV6-5
clone size: once
D gene: .
J gene: TRBJ1-6

CDR3 protein: CAIDLGVDGYTF
CDR3 DNA: TGTGCCATCGACCTCGGGGTTGATGGCTACACCTTC
V gene: TRBV6-5
clone size: .
D gene: .
J gene: TRBJ1-2

CDR3 protein: CASGTRTGIGNTIYF
CDR3 DNA: TGTGCCAGCGGTACCCGGACAGGGATTGGAAACACCATATATTTT
V gene: TRBV6-5
clone size: .
D gene: TRBD1
J gene: TRBJ1-3

CDR3 protein: CASSLMGLHGTTEAFF
CDR3 DNA: TGTGCCAGCAGTTTAATGGGACTTCATGGAACGACTGAAGCTTTCTTT
V gene: TRBV27
clone size: .
D gene: .
J gene: TRBJ1-1

CDR3 protein: CAWARAIQETQYF
CDR3 DNA: TGTGCCTGGGCGAGAGCTATCCAAGAGACCCAGTACTTC
V gene: TRBV30
clone size: .
D gene: .
J gene: TRBJ2-5

CDR3 protein: CASSFAGQGADGELFF
CDR3 DNA: TGTGCCAGCAGCTTCGCCGGACAGGGGGCGGACGGGGAGCTGTTTTTT
V gene: TRBV7-9
clone size: .
D gene: TRBD1
J gene: TRBJ2-2

CDR3 protein: CASSSQNQGVEDGYTF
CDR3 DNA: TGTGCCAGCAGTTCTCAAAATCAGGGTGTCGAGGATGGCTACACCTTC
V gene: TRBV25-1
clone size: few
D gene: .
J gene: TRBJ1-2

CDR3 protein: CASSLDGALGTEAFF
CDR3 DNA: TGTGCCAGCAGCTTAGACGGGGCGCTGGGCACTGAAGCTTTCTTT
V gene: TRBV11-2
clone size: .
D gene: .
J gene: TRBJ1-1

CDR3 protein: CASSQGEVGGYTF
CDR3 DNA: TGCGCCAGCAGCCAAGGAGAGGTAGGGGGCTACACCTTC
V gene: TRBV4-3
clone size: .
D gene: .
J gene: TRBJ1-2

CDR3 protein: CASSPATGADSPLHF
CDR3 DNA: TGTGCCAGCTCACCAGCGACGGGGGCTGATTCACCCCTCCACTTT
V gene: TRBV18
clone size: .
D gene: .
J gene: TRBJ1-6

CDR3 protein: CASSLDGQGNTEAFF
CDR3 DNA: TGCGCCAGCAGCTTGGACGGACAGGGGAACACTGAAGCTTTCTTT
V gene: TRBV5-1
clone size: .
D gene: TRBD1
J gene: TRBJ1-1

CDR3 protein: CASSLTGTELNTIYF
CDR3 DNA: TGTGCCAGCAGCTTAACCGGGACGGAACTAAACACCATATATTTT
V gene: TRBV11-2
clone size: .
D gene: .
J gene: TRBJ1-3

CDR3 protein: CASSDIGNQPQHF
CDR3 DNA: TGTGCCAGTTCCGATATTGGCAATCAGCCCCAGCATTTT
V gene: TRBV19
clone size: once
D gene: .
J gene: TRBJ1-5

CDR3 protein: CASSPQTGDAGNTIYF
CDR3 DNA: TGCGCCAGCAGCCCCCAGACAGGGGACGCTGGAAACACCATATATTTT
V gene: TRBV4-3
clone size: once
D gene: TRBD1
J gene: TRBJ1-3

CDR3 protein: CASSTSGEGGYEQYF
CDR3 DNA: TGTGCCAGCAGTACCTCTGGCGAGGGGGGCTACGAGCAGTACTTC
V gene: TRBV6-5
clone size: few
D gene: .
J gene: TRBJ2-7

CDR3 protein: CARVPAGVANQPQHF
CDR3 DNA: TGTGCCAGAGTTCCAGCGGGGGTAGCCAATCAGCCCCAGCATTTT
V gene: TRBV7-9
clone size: .
D gene: .
J gene: TRBJ1-5

CDR3 protein: CASSLGDEAFF
CDR3 DNA: TGCGCCAGCAGCTTGGGTGATGAAGCTTTCTTT
V gene: TRBV5-1
clone size: .
D gene: .
J gene: TRBJ1-1

CDR3 protein: CASRDSSNQPQHF
CDR3 DNA: TGTGCCAGCAGAGACAGTAGCAATCAGCCCCAGCATTTT
V gene: TRBV6-5
clone size: .
D gene: .
J gene: TRBJ1-5

CDR3 protein: CASSFTGDEQFF
CDR3 DNA: TGTGCCAGCAGCTTTACGGGGGATGAGCAGTTCTTC
V gene: TRBV5-4
clone size: .
D gene: .
J gene: TRBJ2-1

CDR3 protein: CAWSEGQTGTVYEQYF
CDR3 DNA: TGTGCCTGGAGTGAGGGACAAACCGGGACAGTCTACGAGCAGTACTTC
V gene: TRBV30
clone size: .
D gene: TRBD1
J gene: TRBJ2-7

CDR3 protein: CASSLVLDPDTQYF
CDR3 DNA: TGCGCCAGCAGCTTGGTCCTGGATCCAGATACGCAGTATTTT
V gene: TRBV5-1
clone size: .
D gene: .
J gene: TRBJ2-3

CDR3 protein: CASSLEAGVYNEQFF
CDR3 DNA: TGTGCCAGCAGCTTAGAGGCGGGTGTGTACAATGAGCAGTTCTTC
V gene: TRBV11-2
clone size: .
D gene: .
J gene: TRBJ2-1

CDR3 protein: CASSLRTDWNTEAFF
CDR3 DNA: TGTGCCAGCAGCCTCCGGACAGACTGGAACACTGAAGCTTTCTTT
V gene: TRBV7-9
clone size: .
D gene: .
J gene: TRBJ1-1

CDR3 protein: CASSQGRGTGSKANEKLFF
CDR3 DNA: TGCGCCAGCAGCCAAGGCAGGGGGACAGGGTCTAAAGCTAATGAAAAACTGTTTTTT
V gene: TRBV4-1
clone size: .
D gene: TRBD1
J gene: TRBJ1-4

CDR3 protein: CASSQDRRGRMDTQYF
CDR3 DNA: TGCGCCAGCAGCCAAGATCGAAGGGGGCGGATGGATACGCAGTATTTT
V gene: TRBV4-1
clone size: .
D gene: TRBD1
J gene: TRBJ2-3

CDR3 protein: CASRQYRGSSSYNEQFF
CDR3 DNA: TGTGCCAGCAGACAGTACAGGGGCTCGAGCTCCTACAATGAGCAGTTCTTC
V gene: TRBV2
clone size: .
D gene: TRBD1
J gene: TRBJ2-1